The clone carrying this T cell receptor beta chain was found many times. Germline V gene data show CDR1 as SGHRS and CDR2 as YFSETQ. Losses at the gene ends were 1 base for V and 5 bases for J; bases not matched to a gene: 2. CDR3 size: 15 residues. The data are from a study of T cells after posttransplantation cyclophosphamide. Clones were sequenced by immunoSEQ multiplex PCR, and TCRdb holds only the in-frame ones, with some missing. The table records 25,000 to 30,000 clones without singletons, the ten largest covering around 1.5%. Source material: PBMCs. V usage is TRBV5-1 and J usage is TRBJ2-2, with TRBD1 matching over 10 bases. The TCR was taken from a man aged 45-65 years in good health, CMV-negative, and a related stem cell transplant donor. In DNA form, the CDR3 reads TGCGCCAGCAGCTTGATGGGACAGGGGACCGGGGAGCTGTTTTTT. Protein: CASSLMGQGTGELFF.